Presented here are 17 T cell receptor beta chains from one specimen sequenced in a study of T cells expressing NK-cell markers. TCRdb reprocessed the 5' RACE reads and reports one entry per CDR3 protein, with no DNA. In all, the sample yields around 550,000 distinct CDR3 sequences. The sample consisted of blood T cells: a sorted CD56 or NKG2C T cell subset, CD4+ or CD8+ T cells, or bulk PBMC T cells (not recorded which). Every receptor here comes from a man aged 18 to 30 in good health.

The chain employs TRBV7-2 and TRBJ1-2; TCRdb returns TRBD1, unconfirmable since there is no DNA. Germline lookup yields CDR1 SGHTA and CDR2 FQGNSA. The CDR3 length is 17 residues. The CDR3 sequence is CASSCLPRKTGCDGYTF.

V is TRBV2 and J is TRBJ2-7; TCRdb names TRBD1, which stays unverified in the absence of DNA. The CDR3 runs 13 residues. The germline gives CDR1 SNHLY, CDR2 FYNNEI. The CDR3 protein is CASRVRQVYEQYF.

This rearrangement joins TRBV7-2 to TRBJ2-1; TCRdb's D call, TRBD2, is unchecked because there is no DNA. Germline V gene data show CDR1 as SGHTA and CDR2 as FQGNSA. The CDR3 has 16 amino acids. The CDR3 loop reads CASSLTSRFGGNEQFF.

This chain uses TRBV27 with TRBJ1-5; TCRdb picks TRBD1, but there is no DNA to check that call. The CDR3 is made up of 15 amino acids. Per the germline V gene, CDR1 is MNHEY and CDR2 is SMNVEV (reference sequence). The CDR3 here is CASSFTPGRDQPQHF.

The V call is TRBV19, the J call TRBJ1-1. This CDR3 contains 11 residues. Germline V CDR1 and CDR2: LNHDA, SQIVND (reference sequence). CDR3 residues: CATTGTSEAFF.

The chain links TRBV5-1 to TRBJ2-1; TCRdb gives TRBD1 as the D gene, but with no DNA this cannot be confirmed. Germline CDR1 reads SGHRS; CDR2 reads YFSETQ. This CDR3 contains 13 residues. The CDR3 sequence is CASSRDRYNEQFF.

The chain combines TRBV2 with TRBJ2-2; TCRdb's D call, TRBD2, is unchecked because there is no DNA. CDR1 is SNHLY and CDR2 is FYNNEI in the germline V gene. There are 14 residues in the CDR3. The CDR3 loop is CASKAGGGTGELFF.

The chain combines TRBV12-3 or TRBV12-4 with TRBJ1-1. The CDR3 consists of 13 residues. CDR3 in amino acids: CASRRTFNTEAFF.

This sequence joins TRBV20-1 and TRBJ1-1; TCRdb outputs TRBD1, but without DNA this stays unchecked. The CDR3 totals 16 residues. Per germline, CDR1 DFQATT and CDR2 SNEGSKA (reference sequence). CDR3 sequence reads: CSAPPEVWKMNTEAFF.

The chain links TRBV5-1 to TRBJ2-1. Germline-derived CDR1 and CDR2 are SGHRS and YFSETQ. The CDR3 sequence is 15 residues long. The chain's CDR3 is CASSLGQTVYNEQFF.

This chain links TRBV12-3 or TRBV12-4 with TRBJ2-3. The CDR3 covers 18 residues. The CDR3 here is CASIPGGSWFPSTDTQYF.

The V call is TRBV3-1, the J call TRBJ2-1. This CDR3 is 11 amino acids long. The germline V gene has CDR1 LGHDT and CDR2 YNNKEL (reference sequence). The CDR3 reads CASSQGTGQFF.

The chain uses TRBV29-1 and TRBJ1-3. There are 13 residues in the CDR3. Per the germline V gene, CDR1 is SQVTM and CDR2 is ANQGSEA. CDR3 amino acids: CSVAGSSGNTIYF.

V usage is TRBV3-1 and J usage is TRBJ2-1; TCRdb picks TRBD2, but there is no DNA to check that call. The CDR3 runs 20 residues. The germline CDR1 and CDR2 sequences are LGHDT and YNNKEL (reference sequence). CDR3 region: CASSRQTPGTSGISYNEQFF.

This chain uses TRBV5-1 with TRBJ1-2; TCRdb picks TRBD1, but there is no DNA to check that call. The CDR3 contains 13 residues. Germline CDR1 is SGHRS and CDR2 is YFSETQ. The chain's CDR3 is CASSRDRGNGYTF.

The gene calls are TRBV28 and TRBJ2-1; TCRdb designates TRBD2, a call that cannot be tested without DNA. Germline CDR1 and CDR2: MDHEN and SYDVKM. The CDR3 is 15 amino acids. CDR3 sequence reads: CASSLIAGEELEQFF.

The chain combines TRBV5-1 with TRBJ2-1; TCRdb's D call, TRBD1, is unchecked because there is no DNA. This CDR3 is 16 amino acids long. Germline V lookup: CDR1 SGHRS, CDR2 YFSETQ. CDR3 residues: CASSLDSGTWYNEQFF.